A single sample gave rise to the 13 T cell receptor beta chains below, sequenced in a study of T cell changes during pregnancy in multiple sclerosis. TCRdb keeps only in-frame clones here, not all; method: immunoSEQ multiplex PCR. The data contain some 85,000 clones, roughly 96% of them singletons. Sequencing was performed on peripheral blood, taken in the second trimester of pregnancy. The receptor set was obtained from a female donor with multiple sclerosis, enrolled in a pregnancy study.

The chain uses TRBV28 and TRBJ1-5; D is unresolved. Germline CDR1 reads MDHEN; CDR2 reads SYDVKM. CDR3 size: 18 residues. Trimming removed 5 bases from V and 1 base from J, with 21 bases in between. The CDR3 here is CASSPSGWGYKSNQPQHF. The CDR3 DNA is TGTGCCAGCAGTCCCTCGGGGTGGGGATACAAGAGCAATCAGCCCCAGCATTTT.

V is TRBV15 and J is TRBJ2-7; the D gene is possibly TRBD2 (6 bases). Per the germline V gene, CDR1 is LNHNV and CDR2 is YYDKDF (reference sequence). V was trimmed by 2 bases and J by 0 bases, leaving 11 bases between them. CDR3 length: 15 residues. The CDR3 reads CATSRIRGASYEQYF. The CDR3 DNA reads TGTGCCACCAGCAGAATCCGCGGGGCCTCCTACGAGCAGTACTTC.

In this sample, this clone turned up a few times. This chain connects TRBV19 to TRBJ2-7; the match to TRBD2 covers 9 bases. This CDR3 comprises 14 residues. Trimming removed 7 bases from V and 6 bases from J; junction bases left unmatched: 10. CDR1 and CDR2 from the germline V gene are LNHDA and SQIVND (reference sequence). Here the CDR3 DNA reads TGTGCCAGTACACCGGGACTAGCAAGTTCCGAGCAGTACTTC. Protein sequence: CASTPGLASSEQYF.

This chain joins TRBV9 and TRBJ1-2; TRBD1 might be the D (5 bases). Germline assignment: CDR1 SGDLS and CDR2 YYNGEE. V was clipped by 3 bases and J by 10 bases, with 13 bases between them. The CDR3 covers 12 residues. CDR3 region: CASSAGEGFYTF. CDR3 DNA: TGTGCCAGCAGCGCCGGGGAGGGGTTCTACACCTTC.

The V gene is TRBV7-8, the J gene TRBJ1-2; 12 nucleotides align to TRBD1. The CDR3 totals 14 residues. CDR1 is SGHVS, CDR2 FQNEAQ, per germline. The V segment lost 2 bases and the J segment 11 bases; nucleotides outside the gene matches: 6. CDR3 nucleotide sequence: TGTGCCAGCAGCTTATACGGGACAGGGGGCGAGTACACCTTC. It is translated as CASSLYGTGGEYTF.

V is TRBV4-1 and J is TRBJ1-4; D gene ambiguous. V was shortened by 0 bases and J by 3 bases, with 8 bases between the two germline ends. This CDR3 region has 15 residues. Per the germline V gene, CDR1 is MGHRA and CDR2 is YSYEKL. CDR3 bases: TGCGCCAGCAGCCAAGATGAACAGTCTAATGAAAAACTGTTTTTT. It translates to CASSQDEQSNEKLFF.

This rearrangement joins TRBV6-1 to TRBJ2-7; TRBD1 might be the D (7 bases). Germline CDR1 is MNHNS and CDR2 is SASEGT. This CDR3 spans 15 amino acids. V lost 7 bases to trimming and J lost 6 bases, with 22 bases between them. The CDR3 here is CASIGGGRGSGEQYF. The CDR3 coding sequence is TGTGCCAGCATCGGAGGGGGCAGGGGGTCGGGCGAGCAGTACTTC.

The V gene is TRBV6-1, the J gene TRBJ2-7, with a possible D match to TRBD1 (5 bases). V gave up 3 bases and J gave up 3 bases, with 18 bases separating them. The CDR3 runs 16 residues. Germline lookup yields CDR1 MNHNS and CDR2 SASEGT. The DNA of the CDR3 is TGTGCCAGCAGTGACAGGGCCCCCTCTCCCATCTACGAGCAGTACTTC. This gives the protein CASSDRAPSPIYEQYF.

The gene calls are TRBV19 and TRBJ2-7, with 7 bases identical to TRBD2. The CDR3 is 14 amino acids. The germline CDR1 and CDR2 sequences are LNHDA and SQIVND (reference sequence). After removal of 6 bases from V and 6 bases from J, the junction contained 11 bases not matched to a gene. In DNA, the CDR3 is TGTGCCAGTAGCACCCTGACACCGGGGGGCGAGCAGTACTTC. Protein sequence: CASSTLTPGGEQYF. The whole variable domain, filled in from reference TRBV19 and TRBJ2-7, reads DGGITQSPKYLFRKEGQNVTLSCEQNLNHDAMYWYRQDPGQGLRLIYYSQIVNDFQKGDIAEGYSVSREKKESFPLTVTSAQKNPTAFYLCASSTLTPGGEQYFGPGTRLTVT.

The rearrangement links TRBV7-9 to TRBJ1-1; perhaps TRBD1 as D (5 bases). The ends were cut back, 0 bases at V and 0 bases at J, with 8 bases in the middle. Germline lookup yields CDR1 SEHNR and CDR2 FQNEAQ (reference sequence). The CDR3 sequence is 15 residues long. The CDR3 here is CASSLAGRVNTEAFF. DNA for the CDR3: TGTGCCAGCAGCTTAGCGGGCAGGGTGAACACTGAAGCTTTCTTT.

CDR3: CASSDSGSSRNEQFF. The CDR3 DNA is TGTGCCAGCAGTGATAGCGGGAGCTCTAGAAATGAGCAGTTCTTC. The rearrangement uses TRBV6-1 and TRBJ2-1, with TRBD2 matching over 9 bases. The ends lost 3 bases at V and 7 bases at J; junction bases unmatched: 7. The CDR3 sequence is 15 residues long. Germline V lookup: CDR1 MNHNS, CDR2 SASEGT.

The chain employs TRBV28 and TRBJ1-3; the match to TRBD1 covers 9 bases. V trimming: 5 bases; J trimming: 2 bases; junction bases outside the gene matches: 7. There are 16 residues in the CDR3. CDR1 and CDR2 from the germline V gene are MDHEN and SYDVKM. The CDR3 region is CASSAGQGITGNTIYF. The DNA for the CDR3 is TGTGCCAGCAGTGCCGGACAGGGGATCACTGGAAACACCATATATTTT.

V gene TRBV19 combines with J gene TRBJ2-7, with TRBD1 as a possible D gene (5 bases). Trimming left V 5 bases short and J 1 base short, with 18 bases between. Germline V CDR1 and CDR2: LNHDA, SQIVND (reference sequence). The CDR3 loop spans 16 amino acids. CDR3 protein: CASSPPPGRASYEQYF. The CDR3 bases are TGTGCCAGTAGTCCCCCTCCAGGCAGGGCATCCTACGAGCAGTACTTC.